The 16 T cell receptor beta chains below were found in one sample sequenced in a study of cytomegalovirus exposure and HLA in healthy donors. Profiling relied on immunoSEQ multiplex PCR, and the TCRdb table lists in-frame clones only, not all of them. The table records about 98,000 clones, less than 90% of them present only once. Sequencing was performed on PBMCs. These receptors were collected from a man aged 18 to 35 in good health and CMV-seropositive.

This chain connects TRBV5-1 to TRBJ2-7; 8 bases align to TRBD2. The CDR3 loop spans 14 amino acids. Trimming at V came to 2 bases and at J to 5 bases, leaving 6 bases not matched to a gene. Germline CDR1 and CDR2: SGHRS and YFSETQ. CDR3 in DNA: TGCGCCAGCAGCTTTAGCGGGGCGGGCCACGAGCAGTACTTC. This sequence encodes CASSFSGAGHEQYF.

The genes are TRBV7-8 and TRBJ1-1, with D perhaps TRBD1 (5 bases). This CDR3 has 15 amino acids. Germline-derived CDR1 and CDR2 are SGHVS and FQNEAQ. Trimming removed 3 bases at V and 0 bases at J, with 11 bases between. The CDR3 bases are TGTGCCAGCAGCTTCTTTAGGGGTATGAACACTGAAGCTTTCTTT. Translated, it gives CASSFFRGMNTEAFF.

This sequence joins TRBV9 and TRBJ1-3, with D unresolved. The CDR3 length is 16 residues. From germline, CDR1 is SGDLS and CDR2 YYNGEE. The V end lost 3 bases, the J end lost 0 bases, and 13 bases lay between the germline ends. The CDR3 bases are TGTGCCAGCAGCGCCTTCGTGGGAGTCTCTGGAAACACCATATATTTT. It is translated as CASSAFVGVSGNTIYF.

The chain couples TRBV7-9 to TRBJ2-2; D is undetermined. The CDR3 contains 12 residues. With 10 bases removed from V and 1 base from J, the gap between germline ends came to 7 bases. CDR1 is SEHNR, CDR2 FQNEAQ, per germline (reference sequence). CDR3 sequence reads: CAIEENTGELFF. CDR3 coding DNA: TGTGCCATCGAGGAGAACACCGGGGAGCTGTTTTTT.

This chain connects TRBV9 to TRBJ2-1; D call uncertain. The CDR3 sequence is 15 residues long. Trimming pared 2 bases from V and 1 base from J, leaving 10 bases between. The germline CDR1 and CDR2 sequences are SGDLS and YYNGEE. The CDR3 nucleotides read TGTGCCAGCAGCGTCGAAGGCGGTTCCTACAATGAGCAGTTCTTC. Translation gives CASSVEGGSYNEQFF. Based on the CDR3 plus reference TRBV9 and TRBJ2-1, the full variable domain is DSGVTQTPKHLITATGQRVTLRCSPRSGDLSVYWYQQSLDQGLQFLIQYYNGEERAKGNILERFSAQQFPDLHSELNLSSLELGDSALYFCASSVEGGSYNEQFFGPGTRLTVL.

This rearrangement joins TRBV7-2 to TRBJ2-7; D uncertain. V lost 6 bases and J lost 0, with 18 bases in between. Germline V gene lookup returns CDR1 SGHTA and CDR2 FQGNSA. The CDR3 length is 16 residues. For the CDR3, the DNA is TGTGCCAGCAGTTATAGGTCAGGCCAAAGCTCCTACGAGCAGTACTTC. The encoded protein is CASSYRSGQSSYEQYF.

This clone was recorded once. The chain is built from TRBV6-6 and TRBJ2-2, with 10 bases that match TRBD2. The CDR3 totals 15 residues. V trimming: 6 bases; J trimming: 5 bases; junction bases outside the gene matches: 6. Per the germline V gene, CDR1 is MNHNY and CDR2 is SVGAGI (reference sequence). CDR3 DNA sequence: TGTGCCAGCAGGCAGCTAGCGGGGGTAACCGGGGAGCTGTTTTTT. It is translated as CASRQLAGVTGELFF.

The chain combines TRBV19 with TRBJ1-6; D might be TRBD1 (6 bases). Looked up from germline, CDR1 is LNHDA and CDR2 is SQIVND (reference sequence). The CDR3 is 15 amino acids. The V and J ends lost 3 bases and 12 bases respectively, with 18 bases between them. The CDR3 nucleotides read TGTGCCAGTAGTATCCCGAAACAGGGTTCGGAACCCCTCCACTTT. Translating gives CASSIPKQGSEPLHF.

The chain is built from TRBV28 and TRBJ1-1; possible D gene TRBD1, 5 bases. This CDR3 is built from 20 residues. Germline loops: CDR1 MDHEN, CDR2 SYDVKM. The ends were cut back, 3 bases at V and 6 bases at J, with 32 bases in the middle. CDR3 in amino acids: CASSFRAGRVRVTPRAEAFF. The CDR3 DNA follows: TGTGCCAGCAGTTTTAGGGCAGGGCGAGTACGAGTCACCCCCCGGGCTGAAGCTTTCTTT.

V usage is TRBV10-3 and J usage is TRBJ1-2; D uncertain. The CDR3 is 12 residues long. Germline-derived CDR1 and CDR2 are ENHRY and SYGVKD. V lost 10 bases to trimming and J lost 6 bases, with 15 bases between them. The CDR3 spells CATSEGRDGYTF. The CDR3 coding sequence is TGTGCCACCTCTGAAGGGCGGGATGGCTACACCTTC.

The rearrangement links TRBV7-9 to TRBJ2-1, with TRBD1 matching 9 bases. Trimming removed 5 bases from V and 0 bases from J; junction bases left unmatched: 11. In germline, CDR1 is SEHNR, CDR2 FQNEAQ (reference sequence). The length of the CDR3 is 18 residues. As DNA, the CDR3 is TGTGCCAGCAGCCCAACGAGGGGGACAGGGAGCTCCTACAATGAGCAGTTCTTC. This translates into CASSPTRGTGSSYNEQFF.

The chain combines TRBV7-3 with TRBJ1-6; 10 bases are shared with TRBD1. The CDR3 loop spans 14 amino acids. The V gene end was trimmed by 5 bases and the J gene end by 10 bases; junction bases not matched to a gene: 5. Germline CDR1 and CDR2: SGHTA and FQGTGA. For the CDR3, the DNA is TGTGCCAGCAGCCAGGGACAGGGGTACTCACCCCTCCACTTT. It encodes CASSQGQGYSPLHF.

The V call is TRBV5-6, the J call TRBJ2-7; D is undetermined. The CDR3 is 14 residues long. The germline V and J ends were trimmed by 2 bases and 6 bases, with 15 bases remaining between them. The germline V gene encodes CDR1 SGHDT and CDR2 YYEEEE. CDR3 sequence (DNA): TGTGCCAGCAGCTTTGACGTCCAGACTGGCGAGCAGTACTTC. This sequence encodes CASSFDVQTGEQYF.

The chain is built from TRBV4-1 and TRBJ2-1, with 11 bases aligning to TRBD2. Germline V CDR1 and CDR2: MGHRA, YSYEKL. V shed 2 bases, J shed 2 bases, and the junction held 8 bases outside the gene matches. There are 18 residues in the CDR3. Here the CDR3 DNA reads TGCGCCAGCAGCCAACATAAGTTTAGCGGGGGGGCCTACAATGAGCAGTTCTTC. Its protein product is CASSQHKFSGGAYNEQFF.

The V gene is TRBV28, the J gene TRBJ2-3; TRBD2 matches 7 bases. This CDR3 has 15 residues. V lost 2 bases to trimming and J lost 1 base; unmatched junction nucleotides: 3. In germline, CDR1 is MDHEN, CDR2 SYDVKM. CDR3 sequence (DNA): TGTGCCAGCAGTTTAACTAGCGTGGGCACAGATACGCAGTATTTT. Translation gives CASSLTSVGTDTQYF.

The gene calls are TRBV4-3 and TRBJ1-2; 10 positions agree with TRBD1. V lost 1 base and J lost 5; bases outside the gene matches: 1. The germline gives CDR1 LGHNA, CDR2 YSLEER. The CDR3 runs to 14 residues. CDR3 amino acids: CASSQGDRGYGYTF. The CDR3, as DNA: TGCGCCAGCAGCCAAGGGGACAGGGGATATGGCTACACCTTC.